The 16 T cell receptor beta chains in this list originate from one sample, sequenced in a study of CD8 T cells in ankylosing spondylitis. TCRdb itself ran the 5' RACE reads through MiXCR, one entry per CDR3 protein. The table has 200,000 to 300,000 distinct CDR3 sequences, 20% to 30% seen once. Input material: blood, either unsorted or a sorted T cell fraction (not recorded which). These receptors came from a male donor with ankylosing spondylitis or in good health (not recorded which).

This clonotype was recorded many times. Sequence at one end of the junction differs from germline and may be a read error. This chain joins TRBV12-3 or TRBV12-4 and TRBJ2-3; D remains ambiguous. The CDR3 is 11 amino acids. CDR3 residues: CASSFADTQYF. CDR3 sequence (DNA): TGCGCCAGCAGCTTCGCAGATACGCAGTATTTT.

The chain links TRBV20-1 to TRBJ2-1; D ambiguous. Germline CDR1 DFQATT, CDR2 SNEGSKA (reference sequence). There are 15 residues in the CDR3. V was shortened by 1 base and J by 0 bases, with 10 bases between the two germline ends. The CDR3 here is CSARGDGSSYNEQFF. The CDR3 DNA sequence: TGCAGTGCTAGAGGCGACGGAAGCTCCTACAATGAGCAGTTCTTC.

The chain has TRBV9 and TRBJ2-5, with TRBD1 matching 10 bases. With V trimmed by 3 bases and J by 3 bases, 5 bases remained unmatched. The CDR3 length is 15 residues. From germline, CDR1 is SGDLS and CDR2 YYNGEE. Here the CDR3 reads CASSATDRGEETQYF. The CDR3 DNA is TGTGCCAGCAGCGCAACGGACAGGGGGGAAGAGACCCAGTACTTC.

The chain is built from TRBV7-2 and TRBJ2-2; 7 bases line up with TRBD2. This CDR3 has 13 residues. Per the germline V gene, CDR1 is SGHTA and CDR2 is FQGNSA. Unmatched junction bases numbered 3, after V lost 6 bases and J lost 5 bases. Here the CDR3 DNA reads TGTGCCAGCAGTTGGGAGGGGACCGGGGAGCTGTTTTTT. Amino acid sequence: CASSWEGTGELFF. The full variable domain, rest sourced from reference TRBV7-2 and TRBJ2-2, is GAGVSQSPSNKVTEKGKDVELRCDPISGHTALYWYRQSLGQGLEFLIYFQGNSAPDKSGLPSDRFSAERTGGSVSTLTIQRTQQEDSAVYLCASSWEGTGELFFGEGSRLTVL.

At least ten counts were recorded for this clonotype. The chain has TRBV6-1 and TRBJ2-6; perhaps TRBD1 as D (5 bases). Germline values: CDR1 MNHNS, CDR2 SASEGT. With 4 bases removed from V and 6 bases from J, the gap between germline ends came to 13 bases. This CDR3 comprises 15 residues. This CDR3 is CASSAQGPMANVLTF. Written as DNA, the CDR3 is TGTGCCAGCAGTGCCCAGGGCCCTATGGCCAACGTCCTGACTTTC.

This clonotype has at least ten counts. V usage is TRBV11-2 and J usage is TRBJ1-6; tentative D call: TRBD1 (6 bases). Trimming removed 2 bases at V and 6 bases at J, with 14 bases between. CDR3 length: 16 residues. The germline gives CDR1 SGHAT, CDR2 FQNNGV. CDR3 sequence (DNA): TGTGCCAGCAGCTTAAGCTCTGGGGGGCGTAATTCACCCCTCCACTTT. Protein product: CASSLSSGGRNSPLHF.

This clonotype was seen only a few times. This chain joins TRBV12-3 or TRBV12-4 and TRBJ1-4; 11 nucleotides align to TRBD1. V was clipped by 5 bases and J by 7 bases; unmatched bases: 6. The CDR3 contains 15 residues. CDR3 amino acids: CASSRLGTGGEKLFF. The CDR3 bases are TGTGCCAGCAGTCGCTTAGGGACAGGGGGTGAAAAACTGTTTTTT.

This chain connects TRBV20-1 to TRBJ1-1; a weak D match, TRBD1 (5 bases). The V end was cut by 3 bases, the J end by 5 bases, with 13 bases between. Looked up from germline, CDR1 is DFQATT and CDR2 is SNEGSKA (reference sequence). The CDR3 runs 13 residues. The CDR3 coding sequence is TGCAGTGCTAGGTCACAGGTTGGAACTGAAGCTTTCTTT. This sequence encodes CSARSQVGTEAFF.

This clonotype was recorded a few times. The chain carries TRBV20-1 and TRBJ2-1, with D perhaps matching TRBD1 (6 bases). This CDR3 is built from 14 residues. The V and J ends lost 7 bases and 10 bases respectively, with 23 bases between them. CDR1 and CDR2 from the germline V gene are DFQATT and SNEGSKA (reference sequence). The CDR3 loop reads CSVPETLGAGEQFF. CDR3 sequence (DNA): TGCAGTGTCCCGGAGACCCTGGGGGCGGGCGAGCAGTTCTTC.

This rearrangement joins TRBV5-4 to TRBJ2-3; TRBD1 agrees at 7 bases. V was clipped by 4 bases and J by 3 bases; unmatched bases: 8. There are 15 residues in the CDR3. Germline V gene lookup returns CDR1 SGHNT and CDR2 YYREEE (reference sequence). CDR3 coding DNA: TGTGCCAGCAGCCTACAGGGGAAAGGAACAGATACGCAGTATTTT. Its protein is CASSLQGKGTDTQYF.

In this sample, this clonotype turned up many times. This CDR3 is CASSALLLNTEAFF. CDR3 bases: TGCGCCAGCAGCGCGCTCCTTCTGAACACTGAAGCTTTCTTT. The rearrangement links TRBV5-1 to TRBJ1-1; D is undetermined. The CDR3 runs to 14 residues. Trimming took 4 bases from V and 0 from J, leaving 10 bases between them. Germline V gene sequence: CDR1 SGHRS, CDR2 YFSETQ.

This rearrangement joins TRBV12-3 or TRBV12-4 to TRBJ2-3; weak D call: TRBD1 (6 bases). The CDR3 is 13 amino acids. V was trimmed by 6 bases and J by 4 bases, leaving 11 bases between them. CDR3 sequence: CASRTGSADTQYF. The CDR3 coding sequence is TGTGCCAGCAGAACAGGGTCCGCAGATACGCAGTATTTT.

Many counts were recorded for this clonotype. The chain recombines TRBV29-1 with TRBJ2-1; a weak D match, TRBD1 (6 bases). This CDR3 has 13 residues. Trimming removed 6 bases at V and 0 bases at J, with 9 bases between. The germline CDR1 and CDR2 sequences are SQVTM and ANQGSEA. The CDR3 nucleotides are TGCAGCGTCCTGGGGGCCTCCTACAATGAGCAGTTCTTC. Protein: CSVLGASYNEQFF.

The CDR3 nucleotides read TGTGCCAGCAGCTTAGACAGGGGAGTATCCTATAATTCACCCCTCCACTTT. As protein: CASSLDRGVSYNSPLHF. V gene TRBV7-8 combines with J gene TRBJ1-6; TRBD1 aligns across 7 bases. In germline, CDR1 is SGHVS, CDR2 FQNEAQ. V trimming: 1 base; J trimming: 1 base; junction bases outside the gene matches: 4. The CDR3 spans 17 residues.

This clonotype was found a few times. V gene TRBV20-1 combines with J gene TRBJ2-1, with 8 bases identical to TRBD2. The CDR3 has 14 residues. Per germline, CDR1 DFQATT and CDR2 SNEGSKA (reference sequence). V lost 6 bases, J lost 6 bases, and 10 bases stayed unmatched. The CDR3 protein is CSAAVGGGTNEQFF. Here the CDR3 DNA reads TGCAGTGCAGCGGTAGGCGGGGGGACCAATGAGCAGTTCTTC.

This chain uses TRBV4-1 with TRBJ2-5, with TRBD2 matching 10 bases. Germline V CDR1 and CDR2: MGHRA, YSYEKL. The CDR3 loop spans 18 amino acids. Trimming cost V 5 bases and J 2 bases; bases outside gene matches: 14. CDR3 sequence reads: CASSAPGLATKNQETQYF. The CDR3 DNA sequence: TGCGCCAGCAGCGCCCCGGGACTAGCGACAAAGAATCAAGAGACCCAGTACTTC.